The 31 T cell receptor beta chains in this list originate from one sample, sequenced in a study of neurological immune-mediated disorders. TCRdb re-called the 5' RACE reads through MiXCR, storing one row per CDR3 protein. The table includes tens of thousands of distinct CDR3 sequences, 2.5% detected once. Specimen: PBMCs. These receptors all come from a man in his forties or fifties with multiple sclerosis.

This clonotype was recorded at least ten times. V gene TRBV7-2 combines with J gene TRBJ2-3, with TRBD2 identical over 13 bases. Looked up from germline, CDR1 is SGHTA and CDR2 is FQGNSA. V lost 1 base, J lost 1 base, and 5 bases stayed unmatched. The CDR3 spans 18 residues. For the CDR3, the DNA is TGTGCCAGCAGCTTAGTACTAGCGGGGGGGCCAGGCACAGATACGCAGTATTTT. It encodes CASSLVLAGGPGTDTQYF.

The sample holds many counts of this clonotype. The chain employs TRBV10-3 and TRBJ1-5, with D unclear. Trimming took off 3 bases at V and 1 base at J, with 7 bases between the two ends. CDR3 size: 14 residues. Germline CDR1 ENHRY, CDR2 SYGVKD. CDR3 DNA sequence: TGTGCCATCAGTGAAGTAGGGAGCAATCAGCCCCAGCATTTT. Translation: CAISEVGSNQPQHF.

This clonotype was recorded at least ten times. The CDR3 here is CASSLSSSGNEQFF. CDR3 sequence (DNA): TGTGCCAGCAGCCTTTCGAGCTCGGGCAATGAGCAGTTCTTC. The chain employs TRBV3-1 and TRBJ2-1; D gene ambiguous. V lost 4 bases, J lost 6 bases, and 13 bases lay in between. This CDR3 spans 14 amino acids. Per germline, CDR1 LGHDT and CDR2 YNNKEL (reference sequence).

This clonotype has at least ten counts. The chain is built from TRBV30 and TRBJ2-2; D gene uncertain. V lost 1 base and J 2 bases, leaving 5 bases between the germline ends. Per the germline V gene, CDR1 is GTSNPN and CDR2 is SVGIG (reference sequence). This CDR3 has 13 amino acids. CDR3 in DNA: TGTGCCTGGAGTGGAAGTAACACCGGGGAGCTGTTTTTT. Translation gives CAWSGSNTGELFF.

This clonotype was observed at least ten times. This sequence joins TRBV19 and TRBJ1-2, with 7 bases identical to TRBD1. This CDR3 spans 11 amino acids. With 5 bases clipped from V and 7 bases from J, the junction kept 1 base outside the gene matches. Germline CDR1 and CDR2: LNHDA and SQIVND (reference sequence). CDR3 in amino acids: CASSHRGGYTF. DNA for the CDR3: TGTGCCAGTAGTCACAGGGGTGGCTACACCTTC.

This clonotype was counted ten times or more. The rearrangement uses TRBV5-5 and TRBJ2-5; tentative D call: TRBD2 (5 bases). Germline V CDR1 and CDR2: SGHKS, YYEKEE (reference sequence). V was cut by 3 bases and J by 1 base, with 13 bases left in between. The CDR3 extends over 15 amino acids. CDR3 in amino acids: CASSSLGLPQETQYF. The CDR3 DNA is TGTGCCAGCAGCTCACTAGGGCTGCCCCAAGAGACCCAGTACTTC.

This clonotype has at least ten counts. This chain connects TRBV11-2 to TRBJ2-3; TRBD2 aligns across 8 bases. Germline CDR1 and CDR2: SGHAT and FQNNGV. J was trimmed by 6 bases and V by 4 bases; bases with no gene match: 12. CDR3 size: 16 residues. This CDR3 reads CASSSWRAGEADTQYF. CDR3 DNA sequence: TGTGCCAGCAGCTCGTGGAGAGCGGGGGAAGCCGATACGCAGTATTTT. Together with reference TRBV11-2 and TRBJ2-3, the CDR3 gives the full variable domain: EAGVAQSPRYKIIEKRQSVAFWCNPISGHATLYWYQQILGQGPKLLIQFQNNGVVDDSQLPKDRFSAERLKGVDSTLKIQPAKLEDSAVYLCASSSWRAGEADTQYFGPGTRLTVL.

This clonotype was picked up many times. V and J are TRBV5-1 and TRBJ2-1; tentatively, D is TRBD1 or TRBD2 (6 bases each). CDR3 length: 15 residues. V was trimmed by 0 bases and J by 1 base, leaving 8 bases between them. Germline values: CDR1 SGHRS, CDR2 YFSETQ. CDR3 region: CASSLAGASYNEQFF. The CDR3 DNA follows: TGCGCCAGCAGCTTGGCGGGGGCGTCCTACAATGAGCAGTTCTTC.

V gene TRBV6-5 combines with J gene TRBJ2-3; TRBD2 matches at 11 bases. The germline V gene encodes CDR1 MNHEY and CDR2 SVGAGI. The ends lost 6 bases at V and 2 bases at J; junction bases unmatched: 10. The CDR3 contains 17 residues. The CDR3 DNA is TGTGCCAGCAGGGATATAGCGGGGGGGCTTGTCACAGATACGCAGTATTTT. It specifies CASRDIAGGLVTDTQYF.

This clonotype was counted at least ten times. The rearrangement joins TRBV6-2 or TRBV6-3 to TRBJ1-3, with TRBD1 as a possible D gene (6 bases). Per germline, CDR1 MNHEY and CDR2 SVGEGT. CDR3 size: 16 residues. V lost 5 bases and J lost 0, with 14 bases in between. The CDR3 DNA reads as TGTGCCAGCAGTCTACAGGGCCGGAGCTCTGGAAACACCATATATTTT. As protein: CASSLQGRSSGNTIYF.

This clonotype was counted at least ten times. CDR3 protein: CSARDRIRALGQFF. The CDR3, as DNA: TGCAGTGCTAGAGATCGGATCCGGGCTTTAGGGCAGTTCTTC. V and J are TRBV20-1 and TRBJ2-1; unclear D gene. CDR1 and CDR2 from the germline V gene are DFQATT and SNEGSKA (reference sequence). The CDR3 contains 14 residues. V was cut by 0 bases and J by 12 bases, with 18 bases left in between.

This clonotype was seen many times. The chain has TRBV24-1 and TRBJ1-2; D unclear. CDR3 size: 11 residues. Trimming removed 4 bases at V and 4 bases at J, with 3 bases between. Germline V lookup: CDR1 KGHDR, CDR2 SFDVKD. CDR3 sequence (DNA): TGTGCCACCAGTGACACCTATGGCTACACCTTC. Its protein product is CATSDTYGYTF.

This clonotype was observed many times. The chain recombines TRBV11-2 with TRBJ2-7; TRBD1 or TRBD2 may be the D gene (5 bases each). Trimming pared 9 bases from V and 0 bases from J, leaving 15 bases between. Germline-derived CDR1 and CDR2 are SGHAT and FQNNGV. This CDR3 has 14 amino acids. CDR3 in amino acids: CASRPGTASYEQYF. Written as DNA, the CDR3 is TGTGCCAGTCGCCCCGGGACGGCCTCCTACGAGCAGTACTTC.

In regard to this clonotype: Germline and junction disagree at one end, which may indicate a read error. The V and J genes are TRBV12-3 or TRBV12-4 and TRBJ1-5, with 9 bases identical to TRBD1. The CDR3 has 14 residues. The CDR3 region is CASRDTGGRKTQNF. The DNA for the CDR3 is TGTGCCAGCAGGGATACAGGGGGCCGTAAGACCCAGAATTTT.

The sample holds many counts of this clonotype. The chain couples TRBV12-3 or TRBV12-4 to TRBJ1-1; D remains unclear. The CDR3 runs 17 residues. V gave up 6 bases and J gave up 2 bases, with 22 bases separating them. DNA of the CDR3: TGTGCCAGCAGCCTGTACGGGCAGCCTCTACCTAACACTGAAGCTTTCTTT. This encodes CASSLYGQPLPNTEAFF.

In this sample, this clonotype turned up many times. The chain recombines TRBV29-1 with TRBJ2-2, with a weak D call TRBD1 (6 bases). The CDR3 length is 16 residues. The V gene's germline CDR1 is SQVTM and CDR2 ANQGSEA. With 5 bases removed from V and 5 bases from J, the gap between germline ends came to 21 bases. CDR3 region: CSVLGTGSWGTGELFF. Here the CDR3 DNA reads TGCAGCGTTCTCGGAACAGGGTCGTGGGGGACCGGGGAGCTGTTTTTT.

This clonotype was seen many times. The chain employs TRBV5-5 and TRBJ1-5; 8 bases fit TRBD1. CDR1 SGHKS and CDR2 YYEKEE come from the germline V gene (reference sequence). V was clipped by 5 bases and J by 6 bases; unmatched bases: 7. CDR3 length equals 14 residues. The CDR3 nucleotides read TGTGCCAGCAGTCAAAACAGGGGGGCTCAGCCCCAGCATTTT. Translated: CASSQNRGAQPQHF.

This clonotype has a count of ten or more. The chain links TRBV5-1 to TRBJ2-3; tentative D call: TRBD1 (6 bases). V was trimmed by 3 bases and J by 0 bases, leaving 11 bases between them. The V gene's germline CDR1 is SGHRS and CDR2 YFSETQ. The CDR3 is made up of 15 amino acids. CDR3 sequence reads: CASSYGTTSTDTQYF. The CDR3 nucleotides are TGCGCCAGCAGCTATGGGACAACTAGCACAGATACGCAGTATTTT.

This clonotype was seen at least ten times. This chain links TRBV27 with TRBJ2-3, with 8 bases lining up with TRBD1. The V gene end was trimmed by 3 bases and the J gene end by 2 bases; junction bases not matched to a gene: 4. The CDR3 has 15 amino acids. The germline gives CDR1 MNHEY, CDR2 SMNVEV (reference sequence). The CDR3 region is CASSFGQGTTDTQYF. The CDR3 bases are TGTGCCAGCAGTTTCGGACAGGGTACCACAGATACGCAGTATTTT.

At least ten counts were recorded for this clonotype. The chain employs TRBV5-1 and TRBJ1-1, with D uncertain. The ends were cut back, 2 bases at V and 4 bases at J, with 9 bases in the middle. The CDR3 contains 13 residues. Germline V lookup: CDR1 SGHRS, CDR2 YFSETQ. The CDR3 sequence is CASSLVSGTEAFF. In DNA form, the CDR3 reads TGCGCCAGCAGCTTAGTGTCTGGCACTGAAGCTTTCTTT.

CDR3 sequence (DNA): TGCGCCAGCAGCCAACACCGGGACAGTAATGAAAAACTGTTTTTT. It specifies CASSQHRDSNEKLFF. The chain combines TRBV5-1 with TRBJ1-4; TRBD1 agrees at 7 bases. Trimming took 4 bases from V and 4 from J; bases not matched to a gene: 7. The CDR3 totals 15 residues. Germline V lookup: CDR1 SGHRS, CDR2 YFSETQ.

This clonotype was detected ten times or more. The rearrangement links TRBV7-2 to TRBJ1-3, with D perhaps matching TRBD1 (6 bases). V was pared by 4 bases and J by 0 bases, with 13 bases between. CDR1 and CDR2 from the germline V gene are SGHTA and FQGNSA. This CDR3 has 16 residues. CDR3 residues: CASSSGTLYSGNTIYF. In DNA form, the CDR3 reads TGTGCCAGCAGCTCAGGGACACTTTACTCTGGAAACACCATATATTTT.

This clonotype was found many times. V usage is TRBV28 and J usage is TRBJ1-6, with TRBD1 matching over 9 bases. The CDR3 runs 13 residues. Germline lookup yields CDR1 MDHEN and CDR2 SYDVKM. The J segment lost 10 bases and the V segment lost 5 bases, leaving 3 bases of the junction unmatched. The CDR3 DNA reads as TGTGCCAGCAGTGGACAGGGGAGATCACCCCTCCACTTT. It encodes CASSGQGRSPLHF.

In its sample, this clonotype was seen many times. The chain has TRBV5-1 and TRBJ2-2, with 7 nucleotides matching TRBD1. Germline V gene data show CDR1 as SGHRS and CDR2 as YFSETQ. Germline trimming cut 3 bases from V and 6 bases from J; bases unmatched to any gene: 8. This CDR3 contains 15 residues. The CDR3 DNA is TGCGCCAGCAGCTACACGACAGGGAGTGCCGGGGAGCTGTTTTTT. It translates to CASSYTTGSAGELFF.

Many counts were recorded for this clonotype. This chain links TRBV12-3 or TRBV12-4 with TRBJ2-3, with no clear D. This CDR3 contains 11 residues. V was clipped by 8 bases and J by 4 bases, with 7 bases between them. The DNA of the CDR3 is TGTGCCAGCGGGCAGGCAGATACGCAGTATTTT. Its protein is CASGQADTQYF.

This chain connects TRBV4-3 to TRBJ2-5, with TRBD1 matching over 9 bases. The CDR3 runs 14 residues. The junction had 3 bases not matched to a gene; V was cut back by 3 bases and J by 4 bases. Germline V gene data show CDR1 as LGHNA and CDR2 as YSLEER. CDR3 bases: TGCGCCAGCAGCCAGGACAGGGGCTTAGAGACCCAGTACTTC. The encoded protein is CASSQDRGLETQYF.

This clonotype was recorded many times. This chain links TRBV10-2 with TRBJ1-5; D unresolved. The germline V gene has CDR1 WSHSY and CDR2 SAAADI. There are 13 residues in the CDR3. V was shortened by 9 bases and J by 0 bases, with 9 bases between the two germline ends. The CDR3 sequence is CASHGNSNQPQHF. CDR3 in DNA: TGCGCCAGTCACGGCAATAGCAATCAGCCCCAGCATTTT.

In this sample, this clonotype turned up many times. The gene calls are TRBV3-1 and TRBJ1-5, with D unresolved. Germline V gene data show CDR1 as LGHDT and CDR2 as YNNKEL (reference sequence). Trimming pared 0 bases from V and 3 bases from J, leaving 12 bases between. This CDR3 is built from 16 residues. The CDR3 region has the DNA TGTGCCAGCAGCCAAGATCGGGGAAGGGTCAATCAGCCCCAGCATTTT. This gives the protein CASSQDRGRVNQPQHF.

This clonotype was detected many times. The rearrangement joins TRBV12-3 or TRBV12-4 to TRBJ1-5; no clear D. Trimming shortened V by 3 bases and J by 6 bases, and 9 bases separated the two germline ends. This CDR3 region has 13 residues. The CDR3 region has the DNA TGTGCCAGCAGTTTCTTTGAGGGTCAGCCCCAGCATTTT. Translation gives CASSFFEGQPQHF.

This clonotype was seen at least ten times. The chain links TRBV5-1 to TRBJ2-1; D may be TRBD1 (6 bases). V lost 9 bases and J 4 bases, leaving 14 bases between the germline ends. This CDR3 is 13 amino acids long. Germline lookup yields CDR1 SGHRS and CDR2 YFSETQ. The chain's CDR3 is CATRDTTYNEQFF. CDR3 DNA: TGCGCCACCCGGGACACAACTTACAATGAGCAGTTCTTC.

This clonotype was recorded at least ten times. A junction end diverges from the germline sequence, so it may reflect a read error. The V and J genes are TRBV7-2 and TRBJ1-1; D not certain. Per germline, CDR1 SGHTA and CDR2 FQGNSA. CDR3 length: 13 residues. CDR3 sequence: CASSPSFDTETFF. The DNA for the CDR3 is TGTGCCAGCAGCCCGAGTTTCGACACTGAAACTTTCTTT.